A single count supports the clone carrying this TCR beta chain. The data were taken from a study of preoperative IRX-2 immunotherapy in early breast cancer. Trimming took 3 bases from V and 7 from J, leaving 12 bases between them. Germline CDR1 reads LGHNT; CDR2 reads FRNRAP. The CDR3 contains 13 residues. Profiled with immunoSEQ multiplex PCR; TCRdb holds only in-frame clones, not every one. The profile shows some 21,000 clones, 85% of them singletons. The treatment: preoperative locoregional IRX-2 cytokine immunotherapy. Here the sequenced sample was lymph node tissue, taken after IRX-2 immunotherapy. The chain joins TRBV12-5 to TRBJ1-2; weak D call: TRBD1 (5 bases). This TCR was recovered from a human donor with breast cancer. This CDR3 is CASGFGDPSGYTF. The CDR3 DNA sequence: TGTGCTAGTGGTTTCGGGGACCCGAGTGGCTACACCTTC.